This T cell receptor beta chain was identified in a study of T cell changes during pregnancy in multiple sclerosis. CDR3 length: 14 residues. Losses at the gene ends were 8 bases for V and 1 base for J; bases not matched to a gene: 8. The germline gives CDR1 MNHNS, CDR2 SASEGT. Measured with immunoSEQ multiplex PCR; TCRdb has only the in-frame clones, and not every one. The sample consists of about 45,000 clones, around 96% of them appearing once. The sequences come from peripheral blood, collected in the second trimester of pregnancy. The sequence came from a female donor with multiple sclerosis, enrolled in a pregnancy study. The genes are TRBV6-1 and TRBJ2-7, with TRBD1 matching 7 bases. The CDR3 region has the DNA TGTGCCAGCGGACAGGCTGCCCGGTCCTACGAGCAGTACTTC. Translation gives CASGQAARSYEQYF.